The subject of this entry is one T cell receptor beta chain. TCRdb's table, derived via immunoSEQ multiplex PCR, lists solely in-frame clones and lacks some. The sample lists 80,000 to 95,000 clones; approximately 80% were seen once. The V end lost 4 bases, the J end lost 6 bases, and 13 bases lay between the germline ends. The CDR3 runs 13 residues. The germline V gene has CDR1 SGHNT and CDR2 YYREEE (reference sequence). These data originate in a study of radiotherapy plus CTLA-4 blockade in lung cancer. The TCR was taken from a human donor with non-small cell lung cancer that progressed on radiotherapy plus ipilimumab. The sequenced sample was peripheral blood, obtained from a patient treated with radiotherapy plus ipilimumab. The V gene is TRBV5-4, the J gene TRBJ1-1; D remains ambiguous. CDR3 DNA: TGTGCCAGCAGCCTTCCAGGAGGTCCTGAAGCTTTCTTT. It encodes CASSLPGGPEAFF. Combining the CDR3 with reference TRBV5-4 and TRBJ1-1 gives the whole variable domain ETGVTQSPTHLIKTRGQQVTLRCSSQSGHNTVSWYQQALGQGPQFIFQYYREEENGRGNFPPRFSGLQFPNYSSELNVNALELDDSALYLCASSLPGGPEAFFGQGTRLTVV.